The rows below give T cell receptor beta chains drawn from one sample of a study of control samples from healthy donors and cancer patients. Repertoires were generated with immunoSEQ multiplex PCR, while TCRdb's copy carries only in-frame clones and drops some. Here the sample spans around 150,000 clones, roughly 90% being singletons. The specimen was blood. The receptor set was obtained from a man in his thirties or forties in good health. The CDR3 runs from the conserved cysteine through the conserved F or W. A D gene is named only where the DNA matches it firmly. Not all rows give a size; the values are once, few, many and, for expanded clones, a class.

TRBD1	TRBV7-3	-	TRBJ2-3	TGTGCCAGCAGCTCCCGACAGGGACGCACAGATACGCAGTATTTT	CASSSRQGRTDTQYF
TRBD2	TRBV7-8	few	TRBJ2-1	TGTGCCAGCAGCTTACGGGACCAGGGAGGGTCTGCCCAAACGCATGAGCAGTTCTTC	CASSLRDQGGSAQTHEQFF
-	TRBV4-1	-	TRBJ1-6	TGCGCCAGCAAAGGGAGGGCCAGCTCCTATAATTCACCCCTCCACTTT	CASKGRASSYNSPLHF
TRBD1	TRBV4-2	-	TRBJ2-1	TGTGCCAGCAGCCCTGGGGGTGGACAGGGGGCTCGTGAGCAGTTCTTC	CASSPGGGQGAREQFF
-	TRBV23-1	few	TRBJ1-1	TGCGCCAGCAGTCAATCTGACTCACTTATGAACACTGAAGCTTTCTTT	CASSQSDSLMNTEAFF
-	TRBV2	once	TRBJ2-3	TGTGCCAGCAGTGATGGCCGTGCTAGCACAGATACGCAGTATTTT	CASSDGRASTDTQYF
TRBD1	TRBV5-6	-	TRBJ1-3	TGTGCCAGCAGCTCAACAGGGGGCGCCTGGGACACCATATATTTT	CASSSTGGAWDTIYF
TRBD2	TRBV11-3	-	TRBJ2-7	TGTGCCAGCAGCTTAACGGGACTAGCGGGGGACGAGCAGTACTTC	CASSLTGLAGDEQYF
-	TRBV5-1	once	TRBJ2-5	TGCGCCAGCAGCTTACTGGGTCAAGAGACCCAGTACTTC	CASSLLGQETQYF
TRBD1	TRBV28	-	TRBJ1-2	TGTGCCAGCAATGGAAGCGGGACAGGGGTCTATGGCTACACCTTC	CASNGSGTGVYGYTF
-	TRBV12-3/TRBV12-4	-	TRBJ1-4	TGTGCCAGCAGTTACGGTGAAAAACTGTTTTTT	CASSYGEKLFF
-	TRBV6-4	-	TRBJ1-5	TGTGCCAGCATACCGACGTACCAGCCCCAGCATTTT	CASIPTYQPQHF
TRBD1	TRBV24-1	-	TRBJ2-1	TGTGCCACCAGTGACCCCTCGATACAGGGGGCGTATGAGCAGTTCTTC	CATSDPSIQGAYEQFF
TRBD1	TRBV28	-	TRBJ2-7	TGTGCCAGCAGCTCACCGGGACAGGGGGCCTACGAGCAGTACTTC	CASSSPGQGAYEQYF
TRBD1	TRBV9	-	TRBJ2-1	TGTGCCAGCAGCGTCGTCGACAGGGCTCCCTACAATGAGCAGTTCTTC	CASSVVDRAPYNEQFF
TRBD1	TRBV19	-	TRBJ1-5	TGTGCCAGTAGTAAGGGACAGTGGGGCAGCAATCAGCCCCAGCATTTT	CASSKGQWGSNQPQHF
-	TRBV2	-	TRBJ1-4	TGTGCCAGCAGTGGAGGGGCTAAAAAAGAAAAACTGTTTTTT	CASSGGAKKEKLFF
TRBD1	TRBV28	-	TRBJ1-5	TGTGCCAGCAGTTCGGGACAGGAGTATCAGCCCCAGCATTTT	CASSSGQEYQPQHF
-	TRBV7-8	few	TRBJ2-1	TGTGCCAGCAGCTTTGAAGGTGGGAATGAGCAGTTCTTC	CASSFEGGNEQFF
-	TRBV7-9	-	TRBJ2-1	TGTGCCAGCACCGAAGCCGCTTACAATGAGCAGTTCTTC	CASTEAAYNEQFF
-	TRBV10-3	-	TRBJ2-5	TGTGCCATCAGTGAGTCTTTCAGCGGCGGACAAGAGACCCAGTACTTC	CAISESFSGGQETQYF
-	TRBV6-5	once	TRBJ1-1	TGTGCCAGCACCTGGGGTCAGAATTCCCCTGAAGCTTTCTTT	CASTWGQNSPEAFF
-	TRBV5-5	-	TRBJ1-2	TGTGCCAGCAGCCCGACTGAACCATCCCTAACCGCAACCTATGGCTACACCTTC	CASSPTEPSLTATYGYTF
-	TRBV12-3/TRBV12-4	-	TRBJ2-2	TGTGCCAGCAGCTTCAGCGGGACCGGGGAGCTGTTTTTT	CASSFSGTGELFF
-	TRBV13	-	TRBJ1-1	TGTGCCAGCAGCCCTCGACAGCCTCCTGCGGCTTTCTTT	CASSPRQPPAAFF
-	TRBV7-2	-	TRBJ1-1	TGTGCCAGCAGCTTCCGGGGGAGTTGGACTGATGAAGCTTTCTTT	CASSFRGSWTDEAFF
-	TRBV9	-	TRBJ1-1	TGTGCCAGCAGCGAGAGGGGGAGTACTGAAGCTTTCTTT	CASSERGSTEAFF
TRBD1	TRBV5-6	-	TRBJ2-1	TGTGCCAGCAGCTCCGGGACAGGCTCGAGGGGGCAGTTCTTC	CASSSGTGSRGQFF
-	TRBV6-5	-	TRBJ1-2	TGTGCCACCACCGGACAGAACTTCTATGGCTACACCTTC	CATTGQNFYGYTF
TRBD1	TRBV7-2	once	TRBJ1-5	TGTGCCAGCAGCTATCTCACAGGGGTGGGTCAGCCCCAGCATTTT	CASSYLTGVGQPQHF
-	TRBV7-9	-	TRBJ1-3	TGTGCCAGCAGTCAAGCCAGCTCTGGAAACACCATATATTTT	CASSQASSGNTIYF
TRBD2	TRBV25-1	few	TRBJ2-1	TGTGCCAGCAGTGAAACCCCTGTGGAGCGGGGGGGCTACAATGAGCAGTTCTTC	CASSETPVERGGYNEQFF
TRBD1	TRBV11-2	once	TRBJ1-3	TGTGCCAGCAGCCGGAGGGACAGAAGCTCTGGAAACACCATATATTTT	CASSRRDRSSGNTIYF
TRBD2	TRBV29-1	-	TRBJ2-7	TGCAGCGTTGTAGGGACTAGCGGGACCTTAGAGCAGTACTTC	CSVVGTSGTLEQYF
TRBD1	TRBV6-6	-	TRBJ2-5	TGTGCCAGCAGTTACTCCCCGGACAGGCCGGGGGAGACCCAGTACTTC	CASSYSPDRPGETQYF
-	TRBV10-1	-	TRBJ1-6	TGCGCCAGCAGTGAGTCGATGCTGGATTCACCCCTCCACTTT	CASSESMLDSPLHF
TRBD2	TRBV19	once	TRBJ2-1	TGTGCCAGTAGTCCCCGACAGCGGGGGGGTAGGAGCTCCTACAATGAGCAGTTCTTC	CASSPRQRGGRSSYNEQFF
TRBD2	TRBV7-2	-	TRBJ2-1	TGTGCCAGCAGCTCCCAGCGGGGGTCCTACAATGAGCAGTTCTTC	CASSSQRGSYNEQFF
-	TRBV28	-	TRBJ2-3	TGTGCCAGCAGTTTATCGGGAGTCCCAGATACGCAGTATTTT	CASSLSGVPDTQYF
-	TRBV25-1	-	TRBJ1-1	TGTGCCAGCAGTGAATTCAGCTCCGCTTTCTTT	CASSEFSSAFF
TRBD1	TRBV5-1	-	TRBJ1-6	TGCGCCAGCAGCTTGGCACCACGCGGGACAGGGTCGTCCTATAATTCACCCCTCCACTTT	CASSLAPRGTGSSYNSPLHF
TRBD1	TRBV27	once	TRBJ1-6	TGTGCCAGCAGTTTAGTCGGAGGTGGGACAGGGGGCGCGGGTAATTCACCCCTCCACTTT	CASSLVGGGTGGAGNSPLHF